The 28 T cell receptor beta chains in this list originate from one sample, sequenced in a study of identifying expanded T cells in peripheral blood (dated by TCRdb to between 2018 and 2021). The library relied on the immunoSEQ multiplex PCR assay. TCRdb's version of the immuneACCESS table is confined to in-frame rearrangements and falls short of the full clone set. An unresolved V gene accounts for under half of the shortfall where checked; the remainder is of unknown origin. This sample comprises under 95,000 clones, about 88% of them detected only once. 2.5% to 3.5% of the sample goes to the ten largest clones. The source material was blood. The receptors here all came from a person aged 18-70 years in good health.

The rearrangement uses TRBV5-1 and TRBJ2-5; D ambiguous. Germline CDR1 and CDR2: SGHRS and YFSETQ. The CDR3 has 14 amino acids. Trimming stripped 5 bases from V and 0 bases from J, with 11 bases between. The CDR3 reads CASRLDGYQETQYF. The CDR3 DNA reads TGCGCCAGCAGACTCGACGGATACCAAGAGACCCAGTACTTC.

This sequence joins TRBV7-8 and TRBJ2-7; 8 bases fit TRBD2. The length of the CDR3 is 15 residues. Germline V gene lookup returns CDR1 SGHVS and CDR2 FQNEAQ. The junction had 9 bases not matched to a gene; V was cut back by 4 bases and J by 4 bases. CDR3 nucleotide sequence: TGTGCCAGCAGCTCCTCAACAGCGGGAGTTTACGAGCAGTACTTC. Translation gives CASSSSTAGVYEQYF. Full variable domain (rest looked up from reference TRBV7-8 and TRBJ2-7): GAGVSQSPRYKVAKRGQDVALRCDPISGHVSLFWYQQALGQGPEFLTYFQNEAQLDKSGLPSDRFFAERPEGSVSTLKIQRTQQEDSAVYLCASSSSTAGVYEQYFGPGTRLTVT.

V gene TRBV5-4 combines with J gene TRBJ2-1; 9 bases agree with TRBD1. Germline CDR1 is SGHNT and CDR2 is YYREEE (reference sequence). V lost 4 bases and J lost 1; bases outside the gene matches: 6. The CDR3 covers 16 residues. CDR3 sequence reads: CASSQGGTGSYNEQFF. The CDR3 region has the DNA TGTGCCAGCAGCCAGGGGGGGACAGGGTCCTACAATGAGCAGTTCTTC.

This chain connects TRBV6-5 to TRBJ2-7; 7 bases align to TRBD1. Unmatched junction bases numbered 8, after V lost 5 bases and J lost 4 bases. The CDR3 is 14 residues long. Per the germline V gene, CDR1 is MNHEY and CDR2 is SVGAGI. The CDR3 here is CASSAPGGTYEQYF. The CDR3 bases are TGTGCCAGCAGTGCACCAGGGGGTACGTACGAGCAGTACTTC.

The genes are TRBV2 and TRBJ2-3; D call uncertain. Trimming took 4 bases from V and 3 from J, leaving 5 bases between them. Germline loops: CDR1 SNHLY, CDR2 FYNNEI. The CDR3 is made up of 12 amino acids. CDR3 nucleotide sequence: TGTGCCAGCAGTGTGGTAACAGATACGCAGTATTTT. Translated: CASSVVTDTQYF.

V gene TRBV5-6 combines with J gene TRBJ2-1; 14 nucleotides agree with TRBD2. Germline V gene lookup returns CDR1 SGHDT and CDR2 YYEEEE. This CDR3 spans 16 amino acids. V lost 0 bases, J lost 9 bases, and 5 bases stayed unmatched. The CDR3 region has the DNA TGTGCCAGCAGCTTGGCCGGACTAGCGGGAGGAGGTGAGCAGTTCTTC. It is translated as CASSLAGLAGGGEQFF. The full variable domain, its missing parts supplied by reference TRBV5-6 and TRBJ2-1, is DAGVTQSPTHLIKTRGQQVTLRCSPKSGHDTVSWYQQALGQGPQFIFQYYEEEERQRGNFPDRFSGHQFPNYSSELNVNALLLGDSALYLCASSLAGLAGGGEQFFGPGTRLTVL.

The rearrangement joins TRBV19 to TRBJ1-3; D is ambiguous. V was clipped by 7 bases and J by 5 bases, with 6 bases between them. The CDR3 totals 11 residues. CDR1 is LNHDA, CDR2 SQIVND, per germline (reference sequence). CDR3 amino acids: CASNGRNTIYF. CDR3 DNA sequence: TGTGCCAGTAATGGGAGAAACACCATATATTTT.

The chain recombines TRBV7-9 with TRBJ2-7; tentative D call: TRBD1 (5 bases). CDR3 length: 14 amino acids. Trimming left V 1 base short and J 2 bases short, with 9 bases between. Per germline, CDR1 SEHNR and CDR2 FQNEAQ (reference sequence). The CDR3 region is CASSLVQEPYEQYF. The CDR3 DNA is TGTGCCAGCAGCTTAGTACAGGAGCCCTACGAGCAGTACTTC.

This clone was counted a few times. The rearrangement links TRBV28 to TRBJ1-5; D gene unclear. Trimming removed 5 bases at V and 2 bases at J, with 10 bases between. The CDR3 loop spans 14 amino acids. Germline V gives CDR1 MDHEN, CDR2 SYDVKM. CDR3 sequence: CASSHTGGNQPQHF. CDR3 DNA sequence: TGTGCCAGCAGTCACACCGGAGGCAATCAGCCCCAGCATTTT.

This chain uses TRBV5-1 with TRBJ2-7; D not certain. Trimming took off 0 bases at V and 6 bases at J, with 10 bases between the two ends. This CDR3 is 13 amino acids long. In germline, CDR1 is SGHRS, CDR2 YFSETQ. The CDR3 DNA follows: TGCGCCAGCAGCTTGGCGGCCGCCGCCGAGCAGTACTTC. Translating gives CASSLAAAAEQYF.

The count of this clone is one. The CDR3 loop is CASSFPGANVLTF. CDR3 in DNA: TGTGCCAGCAGTTTCCCTGGGGCCAACGTCCTGACTTTC. The chain joins TRBV6-5 to TRBJ2-6; no clear D. The CDR3 extends over 13 amino acids. The ends were cut back, 4 bases at V and 2 bases at J, with 3 bases in the middle. Germline values: CDR1 MNHEY, CDR2 SVGAGI.

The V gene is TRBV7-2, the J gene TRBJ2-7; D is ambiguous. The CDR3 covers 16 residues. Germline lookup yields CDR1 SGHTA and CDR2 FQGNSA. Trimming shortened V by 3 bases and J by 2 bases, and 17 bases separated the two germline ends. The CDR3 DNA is TGTGCCAGCAGCTTTACATTCTCTTTAGTGGCCTACGAGCAGTACTTC. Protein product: CASSFTFSLVAYEQYF.

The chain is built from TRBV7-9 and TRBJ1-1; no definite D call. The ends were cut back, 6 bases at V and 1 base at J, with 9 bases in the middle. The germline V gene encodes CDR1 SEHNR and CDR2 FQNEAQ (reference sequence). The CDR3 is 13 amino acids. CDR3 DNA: TGTGCCAGCAGTCAGAGTGCGAACACTGAAGCTTTCTTT. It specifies CASSQSANTEAFF. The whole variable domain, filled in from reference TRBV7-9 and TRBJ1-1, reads DTGVSQNPRHKITKRGQNVTFRCDPISEHNRLYWYRQTLGQGPEFLTYFQNEAQLEKSRLLSDRFSAERPKGSFSTLEIQRTEQGDSAMYLCASSQSANTEAFFGQGTRLTVV.

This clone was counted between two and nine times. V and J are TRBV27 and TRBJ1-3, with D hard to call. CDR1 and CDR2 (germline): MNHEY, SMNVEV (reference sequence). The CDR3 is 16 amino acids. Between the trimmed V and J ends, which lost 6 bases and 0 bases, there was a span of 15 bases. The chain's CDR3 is CASSPRYTSSGNTIYF. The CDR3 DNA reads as TGTGCCAGCAGCCCCCGATACACGAGCTCTGGAAACACCATATATTTT.

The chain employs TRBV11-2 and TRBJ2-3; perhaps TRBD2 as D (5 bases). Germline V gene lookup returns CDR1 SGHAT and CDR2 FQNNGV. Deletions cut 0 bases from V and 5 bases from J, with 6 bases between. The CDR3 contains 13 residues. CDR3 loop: CASSLERGDTQYF. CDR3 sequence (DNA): TGTGCCAGCAGCTTAGAACGGGGAGATACGCAGTATTTT. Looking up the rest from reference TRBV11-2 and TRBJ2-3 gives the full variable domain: EAGVAQSPRYKIIEKRQSVAFWCNPISGHATLYWYQQILGQGPKLLIQFQNNGVVDDSQLPKDRFSAERLKGVDSTLKIQPAKLEDSAVYLCASSLERGDTQYFGPGTRLTVL.

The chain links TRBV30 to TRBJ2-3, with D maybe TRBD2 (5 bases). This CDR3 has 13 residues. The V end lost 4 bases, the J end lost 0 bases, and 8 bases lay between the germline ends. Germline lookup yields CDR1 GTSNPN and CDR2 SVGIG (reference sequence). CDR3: CAWIAYSTDTQYF. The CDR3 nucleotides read TGTGCCTGGATAGCGTATAGCACAGATACGCAGTATTTT.

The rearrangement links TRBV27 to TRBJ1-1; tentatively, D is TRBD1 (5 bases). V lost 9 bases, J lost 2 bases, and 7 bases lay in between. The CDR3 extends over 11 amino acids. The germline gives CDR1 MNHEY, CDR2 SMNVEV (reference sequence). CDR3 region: CARGDNTEAFF. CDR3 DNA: TGTGCCAGGGGGGATAACACTGAAGCTTTCTTT.

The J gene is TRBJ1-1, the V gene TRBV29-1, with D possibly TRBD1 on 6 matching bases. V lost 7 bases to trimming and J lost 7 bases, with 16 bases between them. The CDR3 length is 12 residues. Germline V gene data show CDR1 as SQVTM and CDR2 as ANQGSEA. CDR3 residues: CSGLARGDEAFF. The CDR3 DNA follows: TGCAGCGGACTTGCCAGGGGTGATGAAGCTTTCTTT.

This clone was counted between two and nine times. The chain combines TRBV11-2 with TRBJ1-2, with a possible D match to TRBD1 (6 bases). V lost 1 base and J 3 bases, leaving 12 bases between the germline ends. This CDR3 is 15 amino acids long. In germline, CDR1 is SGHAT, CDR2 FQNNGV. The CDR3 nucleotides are TGTGCCAGCAGCTTAGGAGCAGGGGCACACTATGGCTACACCTTC. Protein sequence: CASSLGAGAHYGYTF.

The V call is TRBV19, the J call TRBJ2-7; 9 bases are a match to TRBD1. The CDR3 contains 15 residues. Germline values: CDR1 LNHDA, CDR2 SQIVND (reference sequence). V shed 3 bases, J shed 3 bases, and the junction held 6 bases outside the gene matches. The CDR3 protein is CASSMSGQGIYEQYF. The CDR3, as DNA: TGTGCCAGTAGTATGTCGGGACAGGGAATCTACGAGCAGTACTTC.

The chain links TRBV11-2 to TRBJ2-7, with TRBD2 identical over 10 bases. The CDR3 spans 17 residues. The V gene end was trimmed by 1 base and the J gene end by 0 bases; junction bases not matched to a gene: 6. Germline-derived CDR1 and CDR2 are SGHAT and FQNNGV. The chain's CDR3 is CASSLGPAGGPSYEQYF. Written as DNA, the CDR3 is TGTGCCAGCAGCTTAGGTCCAGCGGGAGGGCCCTCCTACGAGCAGTACTTC.

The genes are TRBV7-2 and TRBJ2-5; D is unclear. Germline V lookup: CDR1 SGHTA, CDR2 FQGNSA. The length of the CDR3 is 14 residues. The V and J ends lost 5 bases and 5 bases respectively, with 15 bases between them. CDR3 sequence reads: CASSLGLGGETQYF. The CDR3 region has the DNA TGTGCCAGCAGCCTAGGGTTGGGTGGCGAGACCCAGTACTTC.

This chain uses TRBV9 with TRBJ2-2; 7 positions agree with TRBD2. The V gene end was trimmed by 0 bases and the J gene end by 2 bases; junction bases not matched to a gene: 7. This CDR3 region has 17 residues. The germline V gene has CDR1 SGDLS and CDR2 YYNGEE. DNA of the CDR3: TGTGCCAGCAGCGTAGCGAGGCTAGCGGATAACACCGGGGAGCTGTTTTTT. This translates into CASSVARLADNTGELFF.

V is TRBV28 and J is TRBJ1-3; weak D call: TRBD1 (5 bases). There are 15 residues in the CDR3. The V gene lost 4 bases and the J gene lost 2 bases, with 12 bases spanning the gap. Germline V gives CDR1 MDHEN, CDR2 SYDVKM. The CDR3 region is CASSSRDLAGNTIYF. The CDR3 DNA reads TGTGCCAGCAGTTCTCGGGACTTAGCTGGAAACACCATATATTTT. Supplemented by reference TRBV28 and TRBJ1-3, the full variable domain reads DVKVTQSSRYLVKRTGEKVFLECVQDMDHENMFWYRQDPGLGLRLIYFSYDVKMKEKGDIPEGYSVSREKKERFSLILESASTNQTSMYLCASSSRDLAGNTIYFGEGSWLTVV.

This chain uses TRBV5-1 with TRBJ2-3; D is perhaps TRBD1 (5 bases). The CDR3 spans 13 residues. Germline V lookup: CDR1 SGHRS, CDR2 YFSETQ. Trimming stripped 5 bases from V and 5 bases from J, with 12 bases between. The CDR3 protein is CASSMGPRDTQYF. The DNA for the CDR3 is TGCGCCAGCAGTATGGGGCCGAGAGATACGCAGTATTTT.

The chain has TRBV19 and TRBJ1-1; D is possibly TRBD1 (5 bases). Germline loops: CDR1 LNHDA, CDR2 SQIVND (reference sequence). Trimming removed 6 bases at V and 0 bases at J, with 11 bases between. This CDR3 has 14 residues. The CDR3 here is CASSLDRLNTEAFF. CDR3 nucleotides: TGTGCCAGTAGCCTCGACAGATTGAACACTGAAGCTTTCTTT.

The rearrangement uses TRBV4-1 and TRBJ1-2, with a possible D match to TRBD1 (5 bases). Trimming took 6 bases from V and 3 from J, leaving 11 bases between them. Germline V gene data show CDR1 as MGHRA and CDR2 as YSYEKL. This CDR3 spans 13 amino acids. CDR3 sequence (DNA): TGCGCCAGCAGACGCGGGGACGACTATGGCTACACCTTC. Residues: CASRRGDDYGYTF.

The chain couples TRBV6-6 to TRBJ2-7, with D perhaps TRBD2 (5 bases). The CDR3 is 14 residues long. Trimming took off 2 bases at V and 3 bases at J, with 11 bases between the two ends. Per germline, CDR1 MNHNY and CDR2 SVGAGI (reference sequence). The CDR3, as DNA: TGTGCCAGCAGTTACGGGAGCCAGAACTACGAGCAGTACTTC. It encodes CASSYGSQNYEQYF.